Listed below are T cell receptor beta chains from one sample, sequenced in a study of blood T cells in healthy people across ages. From the 5' RACE reads, TCRdb called clonotypes with MiXCR, one entry per CDR3 protein. This repertoire shows about 780,000 distinct CDR3 sequences, 60% to 80% found once; its top ten account for 25% to 30%. Sequencing used blood. All receptors come from a young man in good health. The CDR3 runs from the conserved cysteine through the conserved F or W.

>TRBV4-3|TRBJ1-1
CASSQGTLMGGAFF
>TRBV4-3|TRBJ2-3
CASSQGLRGSTDTQYF
>TRBV20-1|TRBJ1-2
CSARLNHTYGYTF
>TRBV4-2|TRBJ1-2
CASSQDSGVTAGYTF
>TRBV6-2/TRBV6-3|NA
CASSYGGGAYEQYF
>TRBV7-9|TRBJ2-3
CASSLRASRSDTQYF
>TRBV5-1|TRBJ2-5
CASSRQGREEETQYF
>TRBV20-1|TRBJ2-1
CSARDPEEDYNEQFF
>TRBV7-9|TRBJ2-3
CASSYQKSADTQYF
>TRBV20-1|TRBJ2-3
CSAMTSGGTDTQYF
>TRBV13|TRBJ2-7
CASSQRQGGDYEQYF
>TRBV11-2|TRBJ2-5
CASSLFGTVQETQYF
>TRBV9|TRBJ2-4
CASSSGQIKNIQYF
>TRBV20-1|TRBJ1-2
CSARAGQGGYDYTF
>TRBV7-2|TRBJ2-7
CASSLRGEGTDGYEQYF
>TRBV27|TRBJ1-6
CASSSRYRTYNSPLHF
>TRBV5-1|TRBJ2-7
CASSSPGTERYEQYF
>TRBV10-2|TRBJ2-7
CASSVRTPLEQYF